The present T cell receptor (beta chain) was sequenced within a study of T cells in Graves' hyperthyroidism and ophthalmopathy (dated by TCRdb to between 2018 and 2020). With respect to the entire study: Peripheral blood was collected at initial diagnosis, before any treatment. An independent validation cohort of under 20 hyperthyroidism patients and approximately 17 patients who later progressed to ophthalmopathy tested prospective prediction of ophthalmopathy. After sampling, hyperthyroidism patients received methimazole starting at 30 mg daily, and ophthalmopathy patients received high-dose intravenous methylprednisolone. To identify distinguishing TCR V-J signatures, a discovery cohort of some 99 patients was used, comprising 40 to 45 with Graves' ophthalmopathy and 57 with stable Graves' hyperthyroidism. The paper reports TCR Vbeta CDR3 sequencing of over 120 peripheral blood samples: 43 ophthalmopathy, about 75 hyperthyroidism and roughly 17 progressor patients. For training and testing, the 100 patients in the discovery cohort were randomly divided in a 7:3 ratio. Thyroid tissue and blood T-cell repertoires from six or seven Graves' hyperthyroidism patients were also compared in the study.

The TCR beta CDR3 regions were amplified from the RNA transcripts. A first-round RT-PCR of the TCR CDR3 used the HTBI primer set with the Qiagen OneStep RT-PCR kit. A second multiplex PCR round built the libraries, followed by size selection and purification. The libraries were sequenced on an Illumina HiSeq2000 using paired-end 100 bp reads. Turning to the authors' computational methods: SOAPnuke was used to process the raw data, with reads discarded if the reads contained adapters or uncalled bases, had a mean Phred below 15, or lacked an exact constant-primer or identifier match. High-quality paired reads were merged using COPE v1.2.5, and each unique nucleotide sequence was defined as a clonotype. MiTCR v1.1 was used to align the clonotypes against IMGT TRBV, TRBD and TRBJ reference segments. Only V-J combinations with frequency above 0.0001, covering about 99% of repertoires, were analysed. The TCS score was defined as F50 (clonal expansion) divided by E x V (chaos), with BLOSUM62-based TCRdist calculated between CDR3 peptides within each V-J. Welch's t-statistics and random forest reduced approximately 520 V-J features to around 14, which were used in a naive Bayes classifier (R e1071). TCRdb reran the public reads through fastp at Q25 and MiXCR, keeping productive beta chains. Entries are consolidated by CDR3 protein sequence, retaining the most common genes and DNA. The authors' filters were not applied to this entry. For this sample there are about 160,000 distinct CDR3 sequences; roughly 9.4% appear just once. Of the sample, about 20% is held by the ten largest clones.

CDR1 and CDR2 are read off the germline V gene as KGHSH and LQKENI. At the junction V is shortened by 1 base and J by 0 bases, with 15 bases in between. Reading from cysteine to phenylalanine, the CDR3 counts 17 amino acids. The retained sequence is limited to the CDR3, 51 bases, with the frame set at the first base. As to this clonotype: Its binding antigen is unknown. No base quality information exists; no much larger clone differs at one position.

The hyperthyroidism patients were between 18 and 65 years old and newly diagnosed, with a disease duration of less than 2 months. Any patient with an uncontrolled infection, another autoimmune disease, pregnancy or lactation was excluded. Diagnoses were established on the basis of clinical symptoms, serum thyroxine and TRAb, thyroid ultrasound, and orbital computed tomography. Blood from progressor patients was collected at the time of first diagnosis with hyperthyroidism, before any ophthalmopathy symptoms had appeared. PBMCs were isolated from approximately 10 ml of fresh peripheral blood by Ficoll-Paque density gradient centrifugation. Patients classed as progressors first received a Graves' hyperthyroidism diagnosis and then went on to develop ophthalmopathy during follow-up. Total RNA was extracted with Trizol reagent, and quality was checked on an Agilent 2100 Bioanalyzer. The research as a whole found: No statistical method was used to set the sample size in advance, and investigators knew the group allocation. In validation, the model predicted progression to ophthalmopathy with approximately 70% sensitivity and roughly 75% specificity, a median of around six months before onset. A 13 V-J signature model separated ophthalmopathy from stable hyperthyroidism, with around 88% sensitivity and 81.08% specificity in cross-validation and 80%/75% in testing. Most expanded thyroid clonotypes (frequency above 0.001) were also found in blood, which suggests that blood repertoires may mirror thyroid immune responses.

Recombination connected TRBV18 to TRBJ1-1, and perhaps TRBD1 as D gene, on 6 matching bases. This clonotype was sampled from a woman between 18 and 30 years old with Graves' hyperthyroidism that later progressed to Graves' ophthalmopathy. Source material: blood. The CDR3 region reads CASSPRDGGAMNTEAFF. The DNA reads TGTGCCAGCTCACCACGGGACGGGGGGGCAATGAACACTGAAGCTTTCTTT.